Listed below are T cell receptor beta chains from one sample, sequenced in a study of beta chain features in type 1 diabetes. Assay: immunoSEQ multiplex PCR; the TCRdb copy retains only in-frame clones and omits some. The sample comprises 600,000 to 700,000 clones, around 12% of which are singletons, and 0.095% to 0.15% rests with the top ten. Sequenced: naive CD4+ T cells from blood. These receptors all come from a man under 40 with type 1 diabetes. Each CDR3 is given with its conserved first and last residue. Each record gives: J gene, V gene, CDR3 protein.

J: TRBJ1-2
V: TRBV6-5
CDR3: CASRDNYGYTF

J: TRBJ2-4
V: TRBV7-2
CDR3: CASSLQGVIQYF

J: TRBJ1-6
V: TRBV6-5
CDR3: CASSYSGQGGSPLHF

J: TRBJ2-1
V: TRBV7-9
CDR3: CASSLQAASYNEQFF

J: TRBJ2-5
V: TRBV5-4
CDR3: CASSSGTGFRETQYF

J: TRBJ1-4
V: TRBV5-4
CDR3: CASSLRQGTTNEKLFF

J: TRBJ2-5
V: TRBV5-6
CDR3: CASSRRRQGARMETQYF

J: TRBJ2-7
V: TRBV29-1
CDR3: CSVDTLYEQYF

J: TRBJ1-5
V: TRBV5-1
CDR3: CASSLRGDSNQPQHF

J: TRBJ2-5
V: TRBV7-6
CDR3: CASSALLAGVETQYF